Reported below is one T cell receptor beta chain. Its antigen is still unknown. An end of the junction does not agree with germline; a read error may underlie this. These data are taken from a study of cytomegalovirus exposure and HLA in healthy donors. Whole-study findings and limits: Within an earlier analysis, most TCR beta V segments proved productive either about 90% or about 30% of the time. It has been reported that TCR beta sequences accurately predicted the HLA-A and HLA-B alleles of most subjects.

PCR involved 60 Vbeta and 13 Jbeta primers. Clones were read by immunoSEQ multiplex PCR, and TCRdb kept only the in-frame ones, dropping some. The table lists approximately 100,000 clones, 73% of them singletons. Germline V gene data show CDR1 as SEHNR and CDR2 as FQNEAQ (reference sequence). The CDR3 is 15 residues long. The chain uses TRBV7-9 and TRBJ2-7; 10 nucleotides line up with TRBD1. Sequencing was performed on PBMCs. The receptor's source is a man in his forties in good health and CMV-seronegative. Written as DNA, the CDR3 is TGTTCCAGCAGCTCCTCGGGGACAGGGGTCTACGAGCAGTACTTC. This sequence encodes CSSSSSGTGVYEQYF.